These 18 T cell receptor beta chains came from one sample sequenced in a study of T cells in Graves' hyperthyroidism and ophthalmopathy. The TCR beta CDR3 regions underwent amplification using RNA transcripts as the source. First-round RT-PCR with HTBI primers amplified the TCR CDR3 region. TCRdb itself ran the multiplex PCR reads through MiXCR, one entry per CDR3 protein. This table holds 150,000 or so distinct CDR3 sequences, 9.4% found once. The sample consisted of blood. The receptors shown here come from a woman younger than 30 with Graves' hyperthyroidism that later progressed to Graves' ophthalmopathy.

This clonotype was seen many times. The chain recombines TRBV3-1 with TRBJ1-2; D uncertain. Germline CDR1 is LGHDT and CDR2 is YNNKEL (reference sequence). This CDR3 is 13 amino acids long. Trimming left V 3 bases short and J 1 base short, with 6 bases between. CDR3 in amino acids: CASSQGSNYGYTF. For the CDR3, the DNA is TGTGCCAGCAGCCAGGGGAGTAACTATGGCTACACCTTC.

The chain links TRBV5-8 to TRBJ2-5; 9 bases are a match to TRBD2. Germline V gives CDR1 SGHTS, CDR2 YDEGEE. The CDR3 spans 17 residues. The V segment lost 1 base and the J segment 5 bases; nucleotides outside the gene matches: 12. The CDR3 loop is CASSLYSGGRAAETQYF. DNA of the CDR3: TGTGCCAGCAGCTTGTATTCTGGCGGGAGGGCCGCTGAGACCCAGTACTTC.

This clonotype appeared many times. The chain couples TRBV15 to TRBJ2-5; no reliable D call. The CDR3 length is 13 residues. CDR1 and CDR2 from the germline V gene are LNHNV and YYDKDF (reference sequence). The germline V and J ends were trimmed by 6 bases and 0 bases, with 8 bases remaining between them. The CDR3: CATRVQNQETQYF. In DNA form, the CDR3 reads TGTGCCACCAGGGTACAGAACCAAGAGACCCAGTACTTC.

This clonotype was observed at least ten times. The chain carries TRBV29-1 and TRBJ2-1; no clear D. Germline V gene data show CDR1 as SQVTM and CDR2 as ANQGSEA. The CDR3 has 14 amino acids. Between the trimmed V and J ends, which lost 4 bases and 7 bases, there was a span of 17 bases. The CDR3 DNA reads TGCAGCGTTGTTGGGCCCAAAATTAGGAATGAGCAGTTCTTC. It codes for CSVVGPKIRNEQFF.

This clonotype was observed many times. The gene calls are TRBV6-5 and TRBJ1-6; maybe TRBD1 (5 bases). Germline assignment: CDR1 MNHEY and CDR2 SVGAGI. The CDR3 is 16 amino acids. V lost 6 bases, J lost 0 bases, and 12 bases lay in between. The CDR3 spells CASRLNRSSYNSPLHF. The CDR3, as DNA: TGTGCCAGCAGACTCAACAGGAGCTCCTATAATTCACCCCTCCACTTT.

This clonotype was seen a handful of times. CDR3: CATSRDLGTGNTIYF. CDR3 nucleotides: TGTGCCACCAGCAGAGATTTGGGGACTGGAAACACCATATATTTT. This chain connects TRBV15 to TRBJ1-3; D is undetermined. Germline-derived CDR1 and CDR2 are LNHNV and YYDKDF (reference sequence). This CDR3 region has 15 residues. Between the trimmed V and J ends, which lost 0 bases and 2 bases, there was a span of 8 bases.

This clonotype was counted at least ten times. The V gene is TRBV2, the J gene TRBJ2-7, with D hard to call. Germline V gives CDR1 SNHLY, CDR2 FYNNEI. Trimming cost V 4 bases and J 3 bases, with 4 bases left between them. This CDR3 has 11 amino acids. The CDR3 loop is CASSVLYEQYF. For the CDR3, the DNA is TGTGCCAGCAGTGTCCTCTACGAGCAGTACTTC.

The DNA of the CDR3 is TGTGCCAGCAGCGTAACCGCCGGGGGGTTTCAAGAGACCCAGTACTTC. Translating gives CASSVTAGGFQETQYF. This chain uses TRBV9 with TRBJ2-5; the match to TRBD2 covers 7 bases. The V segment lost 1 base and the J segment 2 bases; nucleotides outside the gene matches: 8. The V gene's germline CDR1 is SGDLS and CDR2 YYNGEE. The CDR3 is made up of 16 amino acids.

This clonotype was found many times. The chain joins TRBV27 to TRBJ2-7, with D possibly TRBD2 on 5 matching bases. Trimming stripped 4 bases from V and 8 bases from J, with 15 bases between. This CDR3 comprises 13 residues. Germline lookup yields CDR1 MNHEY and CDR2 SMNVEV (reference sequence). The CDR3 is CASSSSLTGKQYF. The CDR3, as DNA: TGTGCCAGCAGTTCCAGCCTCACGGGGAAGCAGTACTTC.

In the case of this clonotype: This sequence may be a read error, since a much larger clone differs from it by one base. The V call is TRBV18, the J call TRBJ2-3; 7 positions agree with TRBD2. J gave up 0 bases and V 8 bases, and 5 bases lay outside the gene matches. This CDR3 comprises 14 residues. From germline, CDR1 is KGHSH and CDR2 LQKENI. CDR3 region: CASRSGESTDTQYF. The CDR3 nucleotides read TGTGCCAGCCGAAGCGGGGAGAGCACAGATACGCAGTATTTT.

This clonotype was counted ten times or more. The rearrangement links TRBV10-2 to TRBJ1-4, with D perhaps matching TRBD1 (6 bases). V gave up 1 base and J gave up 3 bases, with 9 bases separating them. Germline loops: CDR1 WSHSY, CDR2 SAAADI. This CDR3 region has 15 residues. The DNA of the CDR3 is TGCGCCAGCAGTGAGTGGGGGGCAGCTAATGAAAAACTGTTTTTT. It codes for CASSEWGAANEKLFF.

This clonotype came up many times. The rearrangement links TRBV12-3 or TRBV12-4 to TRBJ1-2, with D perhaps matching TRBD1 (6 bases). The CDR3 length is 12 residues. V was pared by 6 bases and J by 3 bases, with 8 bases between. The CDR3 nucleotides read TGTGCCAGCAGCCCAGGGGACTATGGCTACACCTTC. Its protein is CASSPGDYGYTF.

In its sample, this clonotype was seen many times. The chain couples TRBV30 to TRBJ2-1; 14 positions match TRBD2. J was trimmed by 9 bases and V by 1 base; bases with no gene match: 14. In germline, CDR1 is GTSNPN, CDR2 SVGIG (reference sequence). There are 18 residues in the CDR3. CDR3 sequence (DNA): TGTGCCTGGAGTGGAGAACAGGGGACTAGCGGGAGTTTAATTGAGCAGTTCTTC. As protein: CAWSGEQGTSGSLIEQFF.

This clonotype was seen many times. The chain recombines TRBV20-1 with TRBJ2-5; tentative D call: TRBD2 (7 bases). Trimming removed 4 bases at V and 4 bases at J, with 16 bases between. This CDR3 is built from 14 residues. Germline-derived CDR1 and CDR2 are DFQATT and SNEGSKA (reference sequence). Here the CDR3 DNA reads TGCAGTGCTAAGCTGGCGGGGGCCCTAGAGACCCAGTACTTC. It codes for CSAKLAGALETQYF.

This clonotype was observed at least ten times. V usage is TRBV11-3 and J usage is TRBJ2-1; 7 nucleotides agree with TRBD2. The germline gives CDR1 SGHNT, CDR2 YENEEA. The CDR3 extends over 12 amino acids. V lost 5 bases to trimming and J lost 10 bases; unmatched junction nucleotides: 5. CDR3 amino acids: CASSQLSGEQFF. CDR3 sequence (DNA): TGTGCCAGCAGCCAACTTAGCGGGGAGCAGTTCTTC.

This clonotype was recorded many times. This sequence joins TRBV18 and TRBJ1-2, with D unclear. V was cut by 2 bases and J by 0 bases, with 13 bases left in between. This CDR3 comprises 16 residues. Per germline, CDR1 KGHSH and CDR2 LQKENI. In nucleotides, the CDR3 is TGTGCCAGCTCACCAAGGACGTTGGTGTCTAACTATGGCTACACCTTC. This gives the protein CASSPRTLVSNYGYTF.

The table lists this clonotype with a few counts. The CDR3 sequence is CASSQDHLYEQYF. CDR3 DNA sequence: TGCGCCAGCAGCCAAGACCATCTCTACGAGCAGTACTTC. The genes are TRBV4-1 and TRBJ2-7, with D unresolved. The CDR3 spans 13 residues. CDR1 and CDR2 from the germline V gene are MGHRA and YSYEKL. V was clipped by 0 bases and J by 3 bases, with 6 bases between them.

This clonotype was seen ten or more times. The V and J genes are TRBV4-1 and TRBJ2-2; 10 positions agree with TRBD2. CDR1 and CDR2 (germline): MGHRA, YSYEKL. The CDR3 covers 16 residues. V lost 3 bases to trimming and J lost 6 bases; unmatched junction nucleotides: 7. CDR3 region: CASSHTAGGPPGELFF. In DNA form, the CDR3 reads TGCGCCAGCAGCCACACAGCGGGGGGGCCCCCCGGGGAGCTGTTTTTT.